A selection of T cell receptor beta chains follows, all from one sample in a study of OX40 agonist ivuxolimab in advanced cancers. The method was immunoSEQ multiplex PCR; TCRdb's version includes in-frame clones alone and lacks a portion of them. The data contain about 59,000 clones, about nine tenths of them seen just once; the ten biggest clones take up about 0.8%. Sample: CD4+ or CD8+ T cells sorted from blood, taken in a trial of the OX40 agonist ivuxolimab. These receptors all come from an adult with an advanced solid tumor such as melanoma, head and neck, liver or kidney cancer. The CDR3 runs from the conserved cysteine through the conserved F or W. Fields, in order: J gene, D gene, V gene, clone size, CDR3 DNA, CDR3 protein. The D gene is left open where the match is weak. Part of the rows lack a size; the others show once, few, many or a class for expanded clones.

TRBJ2-7 | - | TRBV5-1 | - | TGCGCCAGCAGCTTGGTTTCCGGGACATCCTACGAGCAGTACTTC | CASSLVSGTSYEQYF
TRBJ2-7 | TRBD1 | TRBV29-1 | - | TGCAGCGAAGCCGGACAGGGGACCTACGAGCAGTACTTC | CSEAGQGTYEQYF
TRBJ2-3 | - | TRBV5-1 | - | TGCGCCAGCAGCTTGGGGGGTTACACAGATACGCAGTATTTT | CASSLGGYTDTQYF
TRBJ2-7 | TRBD2 | TRBV28 | - | TGTGCCAGCAGTTCGGCGGGAGAGTACGAGCAGTACTTC | CASSSAGEYEQYF
TRBJ2-7 | - | TRBV27 | - | TGTGCCAGCCCCAATGGGGACAAGAGCTCCTACGAGCAGTACTTC | CASPNGDKSSYEQYF
TRBJ1-2 | - | TRBV7-8 | - | TGTGCCAGCAGCCCCGGGGGGCCGGGGTATGGCTACACCTTC | CASSPGGPGYGYTF
TRBJ2-1 | - | TRBV18 | - | TGTGCCAGCTCACCACCAGGCCTCCCCCCCGGGAATGCGTTCTTC | CASSPPGLPPGNAFF
TRBJ2-5 | - | TRBV28 | - | TGTGCCAGCAGTTTAGTCAGACCAGGGACCCAGTACTTC | CASSLVRPGTQYF
TRBJ2-5 | TRBD2 | TRBV28 | - | TGTGCCAGCAAGGGTAGCGGGAGGACAAAGACCCAGTACTTC | CASKGSGRTKTQYF
TRBJ2-2 | - | TRBV19 | - | TGTGCCAGTAGTATGGTGGGGTACACCGGGGAGCTGTTTTTT | CASSMVGYTGELFF
TRBJ2-5 | TRBD1 | TRBV29-1 | - | TGCAGCGCAGGGGACAGGGAGGAGACCCAGTACTTC | CSAGDREETQYF
TRBJ1-3 | - | TRBV6-1 | - | TGTGCCAGCAGTCGGGACCCAATAACTGGAAACACCATATATTTT | CASSRDPITGNTIYF
TRBJ2-7 | - | TRBV7-9 | once | TGTGCCAGCAGCTCCACGGGCGCCGGCTCCGAGCAGTACTTC | CASSSTGAGSEQYF
TRBJ2-5 | - | TRBV15 | once | TGTGCCACCAGCAGAGTGAGGGCAACCGGGGGAGAGACCCAGTACTTC | CATSRVRATGGETQYF
TRBJ2-2 | TRBD1 | TRBV7-9 | once | TGTGCCAGCAGCCCACAGGGGGCGAACACCGGGGAGCTGTTTTTT | CASSPQGANTGELFF
TRBJ2-1 | - | TRBV7-8 | - | TGTGCCAGCAGCCGCCGTAGCGGATCCTACAATGAGCAGTTCTTC | CASSRRSGSYNEQFF
TRBJ2-7 | TRBD2 | TRBV18 | few | TGTGCCAGCTCACCACCGTGGGAGGGCTCCGAGCAGTACTTC | CASSPPWEGSEQYF
TRBJ2-1 | TRBD2 | TRBV4-2 | - | TGTGCCAGCAGCCAAGATGGGCTAGCGGGTGGATTGGAGGACAATGAGCAGTTCTTC | CASSQDGLAGGLEDNEQFF
TRBJ2-7 | - | TRBV5-1 | - | TGCGCCAGCAGCTTGGAGAGTGAGCAGTACTTC | CASSLESEQYF
TRBJ2-2 | TRBD1 | TRBV6-5 | - | TGTGCCAGCAGCCCGGGACAGGGAGAGACCGGGGAGCTGTTTTTT | CASSPGQGETGELFF
TRBJ1-2 | - | TRBV6-1 | - | TGTGCCAGCAGTGAAGCGCTTCGTGGCAGTCACTATGGCTACACCTTC | CASSEALRGSHYGYTF
TRBJ2-5 | - | TRBV7-9 | - | TGTGCCAGCAGCTTTGGGACAATACAAGAGACCCAGTACTTC | CASSFGTIQETQYF
TRBJ1-6 | - | TRBV30 | - | TGTGCCTGGAGTATAACTTATAATTCACCCCTCCACTTT | CAWSITYNSPLHF